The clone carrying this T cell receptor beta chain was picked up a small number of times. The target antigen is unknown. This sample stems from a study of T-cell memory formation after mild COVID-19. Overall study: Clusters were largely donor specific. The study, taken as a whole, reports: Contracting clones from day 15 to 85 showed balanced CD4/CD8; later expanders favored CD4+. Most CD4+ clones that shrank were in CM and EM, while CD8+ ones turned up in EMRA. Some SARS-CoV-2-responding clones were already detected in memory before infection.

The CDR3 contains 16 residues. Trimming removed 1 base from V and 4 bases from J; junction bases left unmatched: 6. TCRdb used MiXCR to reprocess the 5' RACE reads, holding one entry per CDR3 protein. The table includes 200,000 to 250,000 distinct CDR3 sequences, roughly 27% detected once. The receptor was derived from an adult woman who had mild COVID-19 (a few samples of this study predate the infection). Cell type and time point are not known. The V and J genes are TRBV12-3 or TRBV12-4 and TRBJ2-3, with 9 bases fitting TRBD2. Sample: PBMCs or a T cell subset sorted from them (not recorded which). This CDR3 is CASSLGRGGVADTQYF. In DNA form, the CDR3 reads TGTGCCAGCAGTTTAGGGCGGGGGGGCGTGGCAGATACGCAGTATTTT.